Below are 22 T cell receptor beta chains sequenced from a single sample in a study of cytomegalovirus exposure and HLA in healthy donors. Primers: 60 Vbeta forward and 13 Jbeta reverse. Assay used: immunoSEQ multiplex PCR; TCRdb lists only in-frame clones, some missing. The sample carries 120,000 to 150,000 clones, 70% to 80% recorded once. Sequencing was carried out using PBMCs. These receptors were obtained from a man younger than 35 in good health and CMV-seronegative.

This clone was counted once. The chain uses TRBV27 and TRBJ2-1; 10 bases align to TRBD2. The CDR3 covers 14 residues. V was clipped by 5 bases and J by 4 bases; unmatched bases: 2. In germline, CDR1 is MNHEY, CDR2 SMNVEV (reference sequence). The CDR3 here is CASSTSGTYNEQFF. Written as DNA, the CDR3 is TGTGCCAGCAGTACTAGCGGGACATACAATGAGCAGTTCTTC.

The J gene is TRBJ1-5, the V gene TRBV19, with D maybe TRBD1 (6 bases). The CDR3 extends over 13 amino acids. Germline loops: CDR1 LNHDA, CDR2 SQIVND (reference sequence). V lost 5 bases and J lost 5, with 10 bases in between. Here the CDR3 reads CASSSTGYQPQHF. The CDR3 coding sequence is TGTGCCAGTAGTTCAACAGGGTATCAGCCCCAGCATTTT.

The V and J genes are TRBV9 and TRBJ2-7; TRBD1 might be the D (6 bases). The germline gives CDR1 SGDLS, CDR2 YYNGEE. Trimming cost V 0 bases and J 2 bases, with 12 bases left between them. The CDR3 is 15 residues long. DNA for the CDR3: TGTGCCAGCAGCGTAGCTGAGACAGGAACCTACGAGCAGTACTTC. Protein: CASSVAETGTYEQYF.

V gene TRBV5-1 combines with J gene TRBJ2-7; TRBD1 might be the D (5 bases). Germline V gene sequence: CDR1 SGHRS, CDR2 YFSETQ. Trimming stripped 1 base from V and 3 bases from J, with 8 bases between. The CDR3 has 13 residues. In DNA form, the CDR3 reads TGCGCCAGCAGCTTGAGGGGCAACTACGAGCAGTACTTC. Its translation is CASSLRGNYEQYF.

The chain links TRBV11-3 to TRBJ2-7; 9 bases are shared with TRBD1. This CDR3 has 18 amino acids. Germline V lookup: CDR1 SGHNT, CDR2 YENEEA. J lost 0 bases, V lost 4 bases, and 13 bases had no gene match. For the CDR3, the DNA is TGTGCCAGCAGCTCACAATGGGGGGGGACAGGGAACTCCTACGAGCAGTACTTC. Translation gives CASSSQWGGTGNSYEQYF.

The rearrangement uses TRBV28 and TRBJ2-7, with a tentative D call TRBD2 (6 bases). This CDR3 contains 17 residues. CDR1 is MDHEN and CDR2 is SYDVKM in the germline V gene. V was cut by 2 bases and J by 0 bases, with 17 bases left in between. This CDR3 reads CASSLTWRARSSYEQYF. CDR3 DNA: TGTGCCAGCAGTTTAACTTGGAGGGCTAGGAGCTCCTACGAGCAGTACTTC.

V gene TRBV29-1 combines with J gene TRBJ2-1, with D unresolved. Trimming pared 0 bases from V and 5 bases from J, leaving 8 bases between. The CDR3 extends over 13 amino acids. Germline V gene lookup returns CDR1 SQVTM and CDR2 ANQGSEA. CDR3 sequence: CSVEDNSHNEQFF. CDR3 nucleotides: TGCAGCGTTGAAGACAATTCCCACAATGAGCAGTTCTTC.

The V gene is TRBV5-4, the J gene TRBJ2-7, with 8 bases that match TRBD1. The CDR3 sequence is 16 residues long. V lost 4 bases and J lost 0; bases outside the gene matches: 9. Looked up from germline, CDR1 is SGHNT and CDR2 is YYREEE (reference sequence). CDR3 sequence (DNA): TGTGCCAGCAGCCCCCCCGGGACAGGTAGCTCCTACGAGCAGTACTTC. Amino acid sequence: CASSPPGTGSSYEQYF.

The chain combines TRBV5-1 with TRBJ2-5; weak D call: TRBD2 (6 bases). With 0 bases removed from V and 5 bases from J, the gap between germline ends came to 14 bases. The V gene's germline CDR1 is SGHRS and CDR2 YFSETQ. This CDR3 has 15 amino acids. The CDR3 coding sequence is TGCGCCAGCAGCTTGGAGCCGGGAGATGTGGAGACCCAGTACTTC. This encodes CASSLEPGDVETQYF.

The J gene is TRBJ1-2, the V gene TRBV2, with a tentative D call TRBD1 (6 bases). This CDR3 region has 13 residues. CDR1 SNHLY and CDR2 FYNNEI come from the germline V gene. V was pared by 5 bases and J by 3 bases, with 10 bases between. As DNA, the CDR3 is TGTGCCAGCAGTCTACAGGGTGACTATGGCTACACCTTC. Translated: CASSLQGDYGYTF.

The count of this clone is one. The CDR3 nucleotides are TGCAGCGTTAGTATTAGCGGGAGAGATACGCAGTATTTT. Translation: CSVSISGRDTQYF. The chain joins TRBV29-1 to TRBJ2-3; 9 bases agree with TRBD2. From germline, CDR1 is SQVTM and CDR2 ANQGSEA. This CDR3 contains 13 residues. Losses at the gene ends were 5 bases for V and 5 bases for J; bases not matched to a gene: 5.

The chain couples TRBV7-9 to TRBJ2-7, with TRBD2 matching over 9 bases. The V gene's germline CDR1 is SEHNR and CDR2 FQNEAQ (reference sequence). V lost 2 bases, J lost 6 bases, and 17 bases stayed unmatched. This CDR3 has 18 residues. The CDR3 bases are TGTGCCAGCAGCTTATTCGACCAGGGCGGGAGGGTACCGCCCGAGCAGTACTTC. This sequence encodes CASSLFDQGGRVPPEQYF. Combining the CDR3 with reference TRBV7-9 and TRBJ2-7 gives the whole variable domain DTGVSQNPRHKITKRGQNVTFRCDPISEHNRLYWYRQTLGQGPEFLTYFQNEAQLEKSRLLSDRFSAERPKGSFSTLEIQRTEQGDSAMYLCASSLFDQGGRVPPEQYFGPGTRLTVT.

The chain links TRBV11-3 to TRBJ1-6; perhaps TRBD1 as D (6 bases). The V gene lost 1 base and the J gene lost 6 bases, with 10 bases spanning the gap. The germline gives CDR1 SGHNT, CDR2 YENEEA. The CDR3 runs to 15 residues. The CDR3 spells CASSLVPRGNSPLHF. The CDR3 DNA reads TGTGCCAGCAGCTTAGTCCCCAGGGGTAATTCACCCCTCCACTTT. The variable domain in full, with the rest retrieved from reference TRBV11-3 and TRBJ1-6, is EAGVVQSPRYKIIEKKQPVAFWCNPISGHNTLYWYLQNLGQGPELLIRYENEEAVDDSQLPKDRFSAERLKGVDSTLKIQPAELGDSAVYLCASSLVPRGNSPLHFGNGTRLTVT.

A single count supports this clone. CDR3 protein: CASTQTGLAAGTDTQYF. CDR3 nucleotides: TGTGCCAGCACCCAAACGGGACTAGCGGCAGGCACAGATACGCAGTATTTT. This chain joins TRBV27 and TRBJ2-3, with 11 bases fitting TRBD2. Germline V gene sequence: CDR1 MNHEY, CDR2 SMNVEV (reference sequence). The CDR3 is made up of 17 amino acids. The trim removed 7 bases at V and 1 base at J, leaving 10 bases unmatched.

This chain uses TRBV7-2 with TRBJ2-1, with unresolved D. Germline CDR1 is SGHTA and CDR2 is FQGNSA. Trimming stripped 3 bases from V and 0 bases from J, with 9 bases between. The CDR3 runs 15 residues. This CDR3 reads CASSFDSDSYNEQFF. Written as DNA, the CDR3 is TGTGCCAGCAGCTTTGACTCAGACTCCTACAATGAGCAGTTCTTC.

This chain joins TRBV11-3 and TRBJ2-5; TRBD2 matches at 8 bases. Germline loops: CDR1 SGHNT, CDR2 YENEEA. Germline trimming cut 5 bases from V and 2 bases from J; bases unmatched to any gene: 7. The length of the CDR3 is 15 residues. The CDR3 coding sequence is TGTGCCAGCAGCGCGGGACTAGTCCCACAAGAGACCCAGTACTTC. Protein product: CASSAGLVPQETQYF.

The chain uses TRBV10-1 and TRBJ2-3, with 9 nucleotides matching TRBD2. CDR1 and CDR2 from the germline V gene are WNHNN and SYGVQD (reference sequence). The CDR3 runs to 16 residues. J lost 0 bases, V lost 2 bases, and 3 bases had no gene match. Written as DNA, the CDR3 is TGCGCCAGCAGTGAGGGTAGCGGGGGAAGCACAGATACGCAGTATTTT. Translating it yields CASSEGSGGSTDTQYF.

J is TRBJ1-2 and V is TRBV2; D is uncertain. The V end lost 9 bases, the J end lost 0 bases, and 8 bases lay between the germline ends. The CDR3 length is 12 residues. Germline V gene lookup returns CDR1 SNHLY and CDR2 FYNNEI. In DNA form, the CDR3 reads TGTGCCAGTATGAGGGCTAACTATGGCTACACCTTC. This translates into CASMRANYGYTF.

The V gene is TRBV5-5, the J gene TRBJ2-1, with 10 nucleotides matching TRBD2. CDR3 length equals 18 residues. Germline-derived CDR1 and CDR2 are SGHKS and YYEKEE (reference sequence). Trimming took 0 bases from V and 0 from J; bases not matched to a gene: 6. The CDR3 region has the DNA TGTGCCAGCAGCTTGGGGTTAGCGGGGGGATTCTCCTACAATGAGCAGTTCTTC. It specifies CASSLGLAGGFSYNEQFF. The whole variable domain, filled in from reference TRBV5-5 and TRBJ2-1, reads DAGVTQSPTHLIKTRGQQVTLRCSPISGHKSVSWYQQVLGQGPQFIFQYYEKEERGRGNFPDRFSARQFPNYSSELNVNALLLGDSALYLCASSLGLAGGFSYNEQFFGPGTRLTVL.

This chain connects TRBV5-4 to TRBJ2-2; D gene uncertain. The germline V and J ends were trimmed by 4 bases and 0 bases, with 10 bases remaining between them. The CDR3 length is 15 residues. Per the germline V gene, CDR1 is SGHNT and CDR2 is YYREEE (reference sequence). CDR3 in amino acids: CASSQREPNTGELFF. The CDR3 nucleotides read TGTGCCAGCAGCCAGCGTGAGCCGAACACCGGGGAGCTGTTTTTT.

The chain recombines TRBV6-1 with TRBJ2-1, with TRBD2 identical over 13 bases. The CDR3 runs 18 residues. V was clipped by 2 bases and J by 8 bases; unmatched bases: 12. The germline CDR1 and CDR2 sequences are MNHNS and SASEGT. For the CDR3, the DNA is TGTGCCAGCAGTGAATATCACCGTGGACTAGCGGGAGCTTATGAGCAGTTCTTC. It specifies CASSEYHRGLAGAYEQFF.

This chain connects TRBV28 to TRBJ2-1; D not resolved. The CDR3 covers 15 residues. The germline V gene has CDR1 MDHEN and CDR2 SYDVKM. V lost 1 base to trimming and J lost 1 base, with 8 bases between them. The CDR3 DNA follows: TGTGCCAGCAGTTTATCTCGGGTTTCCTACAATGAGCAGTTCTTC. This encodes CASSLSRVSYNEQFF.